This passage covers 28 T cell receptor beta chains from one sample sequenced in a study of blood T cell repertoires in COVID-19. Clones were sequenced by immunoSEQ multiplex PCR, and TCRdb holds only the in-frame ones, with some missing. The sample has a few hundred thousand clones; about 85% are singletons. What was sequenced was peripheral blood. All receptors come from a woman aged 18-35 years with acute or convalescent COVID-19.

The chain employs TRBV9 and TRBJ2-5; D is unclear. The germline V and J ends were trimmed by 4 bases and 5 bases, with 15 bases remaining between them. The CDR3 has 14 amino acids. Germline loops: CDR1 SGDLS, CDR2 YYNGEE. Here the CDR3 DNA reads TGTGCCAGCAGCCCCAGTTGGGCTTGGGAGACCCAGTACTTC. Amino acids: CASSPSWAWETQYF. The full variable domain, completed using reference TRBV9 and TRBJ2-5, is DSGVTQTPKHLITATGQRVTLRCSPRSGDLSVYWYQQSLDQGLQFLIQYYNGEERAKGNILERFSAQQFPDLHSELNLSSLELGDSALYFCASSPSWAWETQYFGPGTRLLVL.

The chain couples TRBV24-1 to TRBJ1-1; 9 bases align to TRBD1. Germline CDR1 and CDR2: KGHDR and SFDVKD. J lost 5 bases, V lost 6 bases, and 6 bases had no gene match. The CDR3 sequence is 14 residues long. CDR3 amino acids: CATSKTGGGTEAFF. The CDR3 coding sequence is TGTGCCACCAGTAAGACAGGGGGGGGGACTGAAGCTTTCTTT.

The chain joins TRBV9 to TRBJ1-1; 8 bases match TRBD1. The V gene end was trimmed by 3 bases and the J gene end by 1 base; junction bases not matched to a gene: 2. The CDR3 contains 14 residues. The germline gives CDR1 SGDLS, CDR2 YYNGEE. CDR3 in DNA: TGTGCCAGCAGCGAGACAGGGGAGAACACTGAAGCTTTCTTT. Its translation: CASSETGENTEAFF. Full variable domain (rest looked up from reference TRBV9 and TRBJ1-1): DSGVTQTPKHLITATGQRVTLRCSPRSGDLSVYWYQQSLDQGLQFLIQYYNGEERAKGNILERFSAQQFPDLHSELNLSSLELGDSALYFCASSETGENTEAFFGQGTRLTVV.

V gene TRBV5-1 combines with J gene TRBJ1-6; a possible D gene is TRBD1 (5 bases). The germline V and J ends were trimmed by 0 bases and 6 bases, with 13 bases remaining between them. CDR1 is SGHRS and CDR2 is YFSETQ in the germline V gene. The CDR3 covers 16 residues. CDR3 sequence: CASSLDRSGGNSPLHF. The CDR3 DNA sequence: TGCGCCAGCAGCTTGGATCGCTCGGGGGGTAATTCACCCCTCCACTTT.

The chain is built from TRBV6-5 and TRBJ2-3; 8 bases agree with TRBD2. CDR1 and CDR2 (germline): MNHEY, SVGAGI. The J segment lost 2 bases and the V segment lost 7 bases, leaving 5 bases of the junction unmatched. The CDR3 has 14 amino acids. The DNA for the CDR3 is TGTGCCAGCACCACCGGGGGGGTCACAGATACGCAGTATTTT. Residues: CASTTGGVTDTQYF.

This chain joins TRBV18 and TRBJ2-7, with D possibly being TRBD1 (6 bases). V was trimmed by 2 bases and J by 2 bases, leaving 13 bases between them. This CDR3 is 15 amino acids long. Germline assignment: CDR1 KGHSH and CDR2 LQKENI. The CDR3 DNA reads as TGTGCCAGCTCACCAAGCACGTCAGGGGCCTACGAGCAGTACTTC. Translation gives CASSPSTSGAYEQYF.

The gene calls are TRBV13 and TRBJ2-1, with no clear D. CDR1 PRHDT and CDR2 FYEKMQ come from the germline V gene (reference sequence). V shed 3 bases and J shed 2 bases, with 14 bases lying between them. The CDR3 totals 16 residues. CDR3 region: CASSLQYGSTYNEQFF. The CDR3 coding sequence is TGTGCCAGCAGCTTGCAATACGGGTCGACCTACAATGAGCAGTTCTTC.

The V gene is TRBV11-2, the J gene TRBJ2-3; tentative D call: TRBD2 (5 bases). This CDR3 spans 13 amino acids. Germline V CDR1 and CDR2: SGHAT, FQNNGV. The V end was cut by 0 bases, the J end by 9 bases, with 10 bases between. DNA of the CDR3: TGTGCCAGCAGCTTAGATCCGGGCGGGACGCAGTATTTT. It translates to CASSLDPGGTQYF.

This rearrangement joins TRBV28 to TRBJ2-3, with TRBD1 matching 11 bases. V gave up 6 bases and J gave up 6 bases; unmatched junction bases: 8. CDR1 is MDHEN, CDR2 SYDVKM, per germline. The CDR3 covers 15 residues. This CDR3 reads CASSTGQGESDTQYF. In nucleotides, the CDR3 is TGTGCCAGCAGCACGGGACAGGGGGAGTCGGATACGCAGTATTTT.

The chain couples TRBV5-5 to TRBJ2-2; 7 nucleotides agree with TRBD1. In germline, CDR1 is SGHKS, CDR2 YYEKEE (reference sequence). Trimming took 4 bases from V and 2 from J; bases not matched to a gene: 5. This CDR3 contains 15 residues. CDR3 coding DNA: TGTGCCAGCAGCCCGGGACAGTCTAACACCGGGGAGCTGTTTTTT. This gives the protein CASSPGQSNTGELFF.

V gene TRBV6-5 combines with J gene TRBJ1-2; D remains ambiguous. Germline CDR1 MNHEY, CDR2 SVGAGI. The CDR3 totals 14 residues. V was pared by 0 bases and J by 13 bases, with 18 bases between. CDR3 residues: CASSYSRSGGRATF. As DNA, the CDR3 is TGTGCCAGCAGTTACTCGAGGTCAGGAGGCCGCGCCACCTTC.

This clone was recorded once. The chain is built from TRBV10-1 and TRBJ2-1, with 16 positions matching TRBD2. The CDR3 length is 15 residues. The ends lost 6 bases at V and 8 bases at J; junction bases unmatched: 4. CDR1 and CDR2 (germline): WNHNN, SYGVQD (reference sequence). Written as DNA, the CDR3 is TGCGCCAGCAGCACCGGGACTAGCGGGGGGGATGAGCAGTTCTTC. It encodes CASSTGTSGGDEQFF.

The count of this clone is one. The gene calls are TRBV11-3 and TRBJ2-3; no clear D gene. Between the trimmed V and J ends, which lost 0 bases and 5 bases, there was a span of 3 bases. Germline V gene sequence: CDR1 SGHNT, CDR2 YENEEA. The CDR3 is 12 residues long. The CDR3 loop is CASSLDRDTQYF. The CDR3, as DNA: TGTGCCAGCAGCTTAGATCGAGATACGCAGTATTTT.

The V gene is TRBV29-1, the J gene TRBJ2-7; no reliable D call. The V gene's germline CDR1 is SQVTM and CDR2 ANQGSEA. This CDR3 spans 11 amino acids. V dropped 6 bases and J dropped 5 bases, with 11 bases sitting between them. The CDR3 region has the DNA TGCAGCGTCGCTTGGCAAAACGAGCAGTACTTC. Translated: CSVAWQNEQYF.

The J gene is TRBJ1-5, the V gene TRBV6-6; TRBD1 agrees at 8 bases. This CDR3 has 17 amino acids. In germline, CDR1 is MNHNY, CDR2 SVGAGI (reference sequence). After removal of 5 bases from V and 4 bases from J, the junction contained 13 bases not matched to a gene. The CDR3 bases are TGTGCCAGCAGTCCCGTGAGGGCAGGGGGCGAGAATCAGCCCCAGCATTTT. Translation gives CASSPVRAGGENQPQHF.

The chain links TRBV5-1 to TRBJ1-3; 8 bases are a match to TRBD1. Germline assignment: CDR1 SGHRS and CDR2 YFSETQ. V lost 4 bases, J lost 0 bases, and 6 bases stayed unmatched. The CDR3 is 16 amino acids. Written as DNA, the CDR3 is TGCGCCAGCAGCCCAGCAGGGGGCACCTCTGGAAACACCATATATTTT. Protein product: CASSPAGGTSGNTIYF.

The CDR3 loop is CASRRGGGAQETQYF. DNA of the CDR3: TGCGCCAGCAGAAGGGGCGGGGGGGCTCAAGAGACCCAGTACTTC. This chain links TRBV5-1 with TRBJ2-5; TRBD2 matches 9 bases. The CDR3 has 15 residues. Germline V gene lookup returns CDR1 SGHRS and CDR2 YFSETQ. Trimming at V came to 5 bases and at J to 2 bases, leaving 7 bases not matched to a gene.

The rearrangement links TRBV6-5 to TRBJ2-7; possibly TRBD2 for D (6 bases). V lost 7 bases and J lost 2, with 15 bases in between. Germline CDR1 is MNHEY and CDR2 is SVGAGI. This CDR3 is 14 amino acids long. The CDR3: CASKPGSKAYEQYF. The CDR3 DNA sequence: TGTGCCAGCAAACCCGGGAGCAAGGCCTACGAGCAGTACTTC.

The rearrangement links TRBV28 to TRBJ1-6; D is unresolved. Germline loops: CDR1 MDHEN, CDR2 SYDVKM. The CDR3 runs 15 residues. V lost 2 bases to trimming and J lost 8 bases, with 13 bases between them. CDR3: CASSLDLMAYSPLHF. DNA for the CDR3: TGTGCCAGCAGTTTAGATCTGATGGCCTATTCACCCCTCCACTTT.

The chain links TRBV5-6 to TRBJ1-2; D might be TRBD1 (6 bases). CDR1 and CDR2 from the germline V gene are SGHDT and YYEEEE. This CDR3 has 14 residues. V shed 3 bases and J shed 3 bases, with 12 bases lying between them. For the CDR3, the DNA is TGTGCCAGCAGCTGGTCGGACAGCGACTATGGCTACACCTTC. Its protein is CASSWSDSDYGYTF.

CDR3 nucleotide sequence: TGTGCCAGCAGCCCCCTGACTAGCGGGCTACGGGAGCAGTACTTC. Translating it yields CASSPLTSGLREQYF. The chain combines TRBV14 with TRBJ2-7; 10 nucleotides align to TRBD2. CDR1 and CDR2 (germline): SGHDN, FVKESK. This CDR3 has 15 residues. Trimming removed 4 bases from V and 7 bases from J; junction bases left unmatched: 10.

The chain uses TRBV11-2 and TRBJ2-3; TRBD2 agrees at 8 bases. The CDR3 covers 16 residues. V lost 1 base and J lost 0; bases outside the gene matches: 3. Germline V lookup: CDR1 SGHAT, CDR2 FQNNGV. In DNA, the CDR3 is TGTGCCAGCAGCTTAGGTCGGGGGGGCAGCACAGATACGCAGTATTTT. Encoded protein: CASSLGRGGSTDTQYF.

The CDR3 region is CASSLGQGAIETQYF. The CDR3 DNA is TGTGCCAGCAGTTTAGGGCAGGGGGCTATAGAGACCCAGTACTTC. V gene TRBV28 combines with J gene TRBJ2-5, with TRBD1 matching 8 bases. V gave up 2 bases and J gave up 4 bases; unmatched junction bases: 6. The CDR3 contains 15 residues. Germline values: CDR1 MDHEN, CDR2 SYDVKM.

The chain couples TRBV6-5 to TRBJ2-2, with TRBD1 identical over 8 bases. This CDR3 is 14 amino acids long. The J segment lost 3 bases and the V segment lost 6 bases, leaving 3 bases of the junction unmatched. The germline V gene has CDR1 MNHEY and CDR2 SVGAGI. The CDR3 region is CASRDREDTGELFF. CDR3 in DNA: TGTGCCAGCAGGGACAGGGAGGACACCGGGGAGCTGTTTTTT.

V gene TRBV18 combines with J gene TRBJ2-7; D may be TRBD2 (5 bases). Looked up from germline, CDR1 is KGHSH and CDR2 is LQKENI. Trimming cost V 3 bases and J 2 bases, with 8 bases left between them. This CDR3 has 13 amino acids. The CDR3 protein is CASSPGETYEQYF. In DNA form, the CDR3 reads TGTGCCAGCTCACCCGGGGAGACCTACGAGCAGTACTTC.

This chain uses TRBV5-6 with TRBJ1-5; D gene ambiguous. V lost 2 bases and J lost 5, with 14 bases in between. Germline loops: CDR1 SGHDT, CDR2 YYEEEE. This CDR3 is 15 amino acids long. CDR3 in amino acids: CASSLGLVEDQPQHF. CDR3 DNA: TGTGCCAGCAGCTTAGGATTAGTTGAGGATCAGCCCCAGCATTTT.

V usage is TRBV29-1 and J usage is TRBJ2-7; 7 bases are a match to TRBD1. CDR3 size: 14 residues. CDR1 and CDR2 (germline): SQVTM, ANQGSEA. J lost 0 bases, V lost 5 bases, and 7 bases had no gene match. The CDR3 protein is CSVQGQSDSYEQYF. The CDR3 DNA reads TGCAGCGTTCAGGGACAGAGCGACTCCTACGAGCAGTACTTC.

The gene calls are TRBV5-6 and TRBJ2-7, with D possibly being TRBD1 (6 bases). The V end was cut by 3 bases, the J end by 4 bases, with 11 bases between. The CDR3 totals 13 residues. Germline V gives CDR1 SGHDT, CDR2 YYEEEE. The CDR3 loop reads CASSYRQAYEQYF. CDR3 nucleotide sequence: TGTGCCAGCAGCTATAGACAGGCATACGAGCAGTACTTC. Together with reference TRBV5-6 and TRBJ2-7, the CDR3 gives the full variable domain: DAGVTQSPTHLIKTRGQQVTLRCSPKSGHDTVSWYQQALGQGPQFIFQYYEEEERQRGNFPDRFSGHQFPNYSSELNVNALLLGDSALYLCASSYRQAYEQYFGPGTRLTVT.